This T cell receptor beta chain was retrieved from a study of T cells in Graves' hyperthyroidism and ophthalmopathy. Exclusion of a patient resulted from uncontrolled infection, other autoimmune disease, pregnancy or lactation. Germline CDR1 and CDR2: SNHLY and FYNNEI. V lost 1 base to trimming and J lost 8 bases, with 11 bases between them. The CDR3 contains 14 residues. The TCR beta CDR3 regions underwent amplification using RNA transcripts as the source. A first-round RT-PCR of the TCR CDR3 used the HTBI primer set. TCRdb passed the multiplex PCR reads through MiXCR, listing each CDR3 protein once. Found here are fewer than 450,000 distinct CDR3 sequences, about a sixth of them singletons; the top ten hold roughly 35%.

The material sequenced was blood. The rearrangement joins TRBV2 to TRBJ1-4; maybe TRBD1 (5 bases). This TCR was sampled from a woman aged 25 to 39 with Graves' hyperthyroidism that later progressed to Graves' ophthalmopathy. The DNA for the CDR3 is TGTGCCAGCAGTGAAGAGGGGCTCCGGGAAAAACTGTTTTTT. Its protein product is CASSEEGLREKLFF.